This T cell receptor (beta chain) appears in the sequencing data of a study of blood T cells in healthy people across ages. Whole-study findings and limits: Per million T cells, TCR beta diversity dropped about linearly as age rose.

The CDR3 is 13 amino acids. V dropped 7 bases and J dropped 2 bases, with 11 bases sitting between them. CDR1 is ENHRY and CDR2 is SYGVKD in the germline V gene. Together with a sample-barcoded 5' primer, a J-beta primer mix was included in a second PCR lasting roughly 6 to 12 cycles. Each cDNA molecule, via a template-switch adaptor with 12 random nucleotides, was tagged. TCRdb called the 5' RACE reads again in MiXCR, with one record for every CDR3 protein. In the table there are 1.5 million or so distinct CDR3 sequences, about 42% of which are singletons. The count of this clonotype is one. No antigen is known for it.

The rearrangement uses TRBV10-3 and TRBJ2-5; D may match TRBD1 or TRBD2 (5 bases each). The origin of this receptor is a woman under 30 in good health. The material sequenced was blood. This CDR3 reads CAITRDPQETQYF. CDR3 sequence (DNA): TGTGCCATCACAAGGGACCCACAAGAGACCCAGTACTTC.